This T cell receptor beta chain was found in a study of blood T cell repertoires in COVID-19. This clone was picked up one time. Sequencing was performed with immunoSEQ multiplex PCR; in TCRdb, only in-frame clones are kept and a portion is missing. The table has about 180,000 clones, about four fifths seen once. The germline V gene encodes CDR1 LGHDT and CDR2 YNNKEL (reference sequence). The CDR3 consists of 17 residues. V lost 2 bases and J lost 0; bases outside the gene matches: 9. The sequence was obtained from a human donor in a cohort sampled during active COVID-19. Sequencing was done on a sample of peripheral blood. J is TRBJ1-1 and V is TRBV3-1 (or the pseudogene TRBV3-2); 7 bases line up with TRBD1. CDR3: CASSQKNRGPLNTEAFF. In DNA form, the CDR3 reads TGTGCCAGCAGCCAAAAAAACAGGGGACCTTTGAACACTGAAGCTTTCTTT.